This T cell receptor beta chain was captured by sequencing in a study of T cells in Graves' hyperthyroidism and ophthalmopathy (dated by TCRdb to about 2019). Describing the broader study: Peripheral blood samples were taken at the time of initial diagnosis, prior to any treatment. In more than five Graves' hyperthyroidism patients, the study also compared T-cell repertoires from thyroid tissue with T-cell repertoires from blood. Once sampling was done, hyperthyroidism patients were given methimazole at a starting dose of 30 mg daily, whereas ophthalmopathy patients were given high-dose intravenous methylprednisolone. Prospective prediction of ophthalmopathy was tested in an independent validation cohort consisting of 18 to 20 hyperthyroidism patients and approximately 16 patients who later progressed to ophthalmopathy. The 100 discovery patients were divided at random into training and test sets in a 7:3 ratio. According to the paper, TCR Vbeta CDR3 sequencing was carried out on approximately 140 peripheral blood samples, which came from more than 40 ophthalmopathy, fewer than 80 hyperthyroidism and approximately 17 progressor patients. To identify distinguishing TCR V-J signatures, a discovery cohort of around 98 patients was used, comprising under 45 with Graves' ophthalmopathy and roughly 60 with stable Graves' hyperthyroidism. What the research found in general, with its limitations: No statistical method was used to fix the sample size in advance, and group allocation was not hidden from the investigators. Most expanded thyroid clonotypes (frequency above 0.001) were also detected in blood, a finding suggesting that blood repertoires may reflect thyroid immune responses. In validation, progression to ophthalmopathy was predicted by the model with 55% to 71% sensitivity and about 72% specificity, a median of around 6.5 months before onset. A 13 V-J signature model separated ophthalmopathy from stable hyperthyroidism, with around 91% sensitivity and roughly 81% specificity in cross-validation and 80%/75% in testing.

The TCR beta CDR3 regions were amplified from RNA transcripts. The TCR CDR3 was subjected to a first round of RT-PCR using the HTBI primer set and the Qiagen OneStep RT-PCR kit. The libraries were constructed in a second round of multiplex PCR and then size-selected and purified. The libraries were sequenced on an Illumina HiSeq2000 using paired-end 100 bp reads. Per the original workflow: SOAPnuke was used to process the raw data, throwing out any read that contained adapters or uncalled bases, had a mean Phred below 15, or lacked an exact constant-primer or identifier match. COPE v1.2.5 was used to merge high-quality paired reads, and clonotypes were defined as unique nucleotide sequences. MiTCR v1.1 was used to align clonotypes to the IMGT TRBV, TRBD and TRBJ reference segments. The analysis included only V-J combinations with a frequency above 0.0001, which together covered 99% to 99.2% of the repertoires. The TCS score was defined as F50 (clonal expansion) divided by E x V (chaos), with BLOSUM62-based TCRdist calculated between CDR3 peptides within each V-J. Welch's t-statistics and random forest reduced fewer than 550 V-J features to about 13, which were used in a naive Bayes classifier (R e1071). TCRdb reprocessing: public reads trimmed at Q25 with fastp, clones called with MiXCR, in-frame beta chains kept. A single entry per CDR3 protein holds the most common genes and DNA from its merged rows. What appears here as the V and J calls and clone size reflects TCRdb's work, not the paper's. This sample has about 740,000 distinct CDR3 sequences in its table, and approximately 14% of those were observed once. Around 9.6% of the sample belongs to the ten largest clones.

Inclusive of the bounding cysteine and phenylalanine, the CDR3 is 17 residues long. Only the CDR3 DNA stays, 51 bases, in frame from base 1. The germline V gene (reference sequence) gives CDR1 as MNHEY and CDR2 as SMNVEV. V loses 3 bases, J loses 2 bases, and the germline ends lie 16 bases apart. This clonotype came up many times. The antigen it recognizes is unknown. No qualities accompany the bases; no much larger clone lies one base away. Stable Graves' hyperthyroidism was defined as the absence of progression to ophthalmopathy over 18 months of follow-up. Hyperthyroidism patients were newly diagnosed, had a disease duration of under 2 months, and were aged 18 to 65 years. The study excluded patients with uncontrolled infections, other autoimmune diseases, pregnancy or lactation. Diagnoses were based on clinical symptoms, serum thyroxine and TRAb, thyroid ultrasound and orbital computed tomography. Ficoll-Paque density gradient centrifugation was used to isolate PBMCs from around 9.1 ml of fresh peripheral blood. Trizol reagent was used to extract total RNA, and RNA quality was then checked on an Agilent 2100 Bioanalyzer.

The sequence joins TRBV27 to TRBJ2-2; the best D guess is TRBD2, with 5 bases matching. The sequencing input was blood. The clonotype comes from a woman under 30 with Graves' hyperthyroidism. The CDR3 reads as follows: CASSFSGRSRNTGELFF. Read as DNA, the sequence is TGTGCCAGCAGTTTTTCGGGAAGATCGCGTAACACCGGGGAGCTGTTTTTT.